The rows below give T cell receptor beta chains drawn from one sample of a study of OX40 agonist ivuxolimab in advanced cancers. Using immunoSEQ multiplex PCR, the repertoire was profiled, and TCRdb retains in-frame clones only, with some absent. The sample includes roughly 80,000 clones, over 80% of them seen just once. This sample comprised CD4+ or CD8+ T cells sorted from blood, obtained in a trial of the OX40 agonist ivuxolimab. All receptors come from an adult with an advanced solid tumor such as melanoma, head and neck, liver or kidney cancer. Both conserved end residues are part of each CDR3. The D gene is left open where the match is weak. Size is stated for part of the rows, as once, few or many counts, or as a class when the clone is expanded.

NA,TRBV4-2,NA,TRBJ2-2,CASSQRSASPTGELFF,TGTGCCAGCAGCCAAAGATCGGCCTCCCCCACCGGGGAGCTGTTTTTT
NA,TRBV7-2,few,TRBJ2-7,CASSLRREGLGEQYF,TGTGCCAGCAGCTTAAGAAGGGAAGGACTGGGGGAGCAGTACTTC
TRBD1,TRBV6-6,NA,TRBJ1-2,CASRSTGAGGYTF,TGTGCCAGCAGATCCACAGGGGCCGGTGGCTACACCTTC
TRBD1,TRBV19,NA,TRBJ2-4,CASSSSRTGDGLAKNIQYF,TGTGCCAGTAGTAGTTCCCGGACAGGGGATGGGCTAGCCAAAAACATTCAGTACTTC
NA,TRBV7-2,NA,TRBJ1-5,CASSLVYGRSNQPQHF,TGTGCCAGCAGCTTAGTTTACGGCCGTAGCAATCAGCCCCAGCATTTT
NA,TRBV7-3,NA,TRBJ2-5,CASSQGGVNEETQYF,TGTGCCAGCAGCCAAGGCGGGGTTAATGAGGAGACCCAGTACTTC
NA,TRBV7-8,NA,TRBJ2-7,CASSSHRGSDEQYF,TGTGCCAGCAGCTCCCACCGGGGGAGCGACGAGCAGTACTTC
TRBD2,TRBV7-3,NA,TRBJ2-6,CASSSISGRGAGANVLTF,TGTGCCAGCAGCTCGATTAGCGGGAGAGGCGCTGGGGCCAACGTCCTGACTTTC
NA,TRBV4-1,NA,TRBJ2-1,CASSHILRRRGHNEQFF,TGCGCCAGCAGCCACATCCTCCGAAGGAGGGGTCACAATGAGCAGTTCTTC
TRBD1,TRBV19,once,TRBJ1-2,CASGTSGRTGGRGYGYTF,TGTGCCAGTGGAACATCTGGGAGAACAGGGGGCAGAGGCTATGGCTACACCTTC
NA,TRBV5-6,NA,TRBJ2-7,CASSLAHQYEQYF,TGTGCCAGCAGCTTGGCCCACCAGTACGAGCAGTACTTC
TRBD1,TRBV10-3,NA,TRBJ1-1,CAISETGQTYSF,TGTGCCATCAGTGAGACGGGACAGACCTATTCCTTT
NA,TRBV6-5,NA,TRBJ2-7,CASSYQQGYEQYF,TGTGCCAGCAGTTACCAACAGGGCTACGAGCAGTACTTC
NA,TRBV30,NA,TRBJ2-1,CAWRSSRSLGSYNEQFF,TGTGCCTGGAGGTCCTCTAGGTCCTTAGGCTCCTACAATGAGCAGTTCTTC
TRBD1,TRBV4-2,NA,TRBJ1-5,CASSQGRGAEGNQPQHF,TGTGCCAGCAGCCAAGGCAGGGGGGCGGAGGGCAATCAGCCCCAGCATTTT
NA,TRBV27,NA,TRBJ2-2,CASGKIPGSPSGELFF,TGTGCCAGCGGTAAGATACCGGGATCCCCGTCCGGGGAGCTGTTTTTT